This TCR beta chain was obtained from a study of blood T cell repertoires in COVID-19. Across the study: The United States, Italy and Spain supplied acute and convalescent COVID-19 samples. T cells, B-cell-depleted T cells, or PBMCs supplied cDNA or gDNA.

Original data processing: Estimates of nucleated cell counts were drawn from the amplification of reference gene primers. Profiling relied on immunoSEQ multiplex PCR, and the TCRdb table lists in-frame clones only, not all of them. Clone size and V and J calls were adopted from that table, with D and trimming inferred from the DNA. The sample comprises under 35,000 clones, about 90% of which are singletons, and 14% rests with the top ten. This CDR3 comprises 14 residues. V was clipped by 6 bases and J by 2 bases, with 11 bases between them. Germline CDR1 and CDR2: MNHEY and SVGAGI. The sequence was obtained from a human donor with active COVID-19. The donor label of this sample is uncertain. Specimen: peripheral blood. The chain uses TRBV6-5 and TRBJ1-3, with D maybe TRBD1 (5 bases). CDR3 protein: CASSPGGTGNTIYF. CDR3 DNA sequence: TGTGCCAGCAGCCCGGGGGGTACTGGAAACACCATATATTTT.